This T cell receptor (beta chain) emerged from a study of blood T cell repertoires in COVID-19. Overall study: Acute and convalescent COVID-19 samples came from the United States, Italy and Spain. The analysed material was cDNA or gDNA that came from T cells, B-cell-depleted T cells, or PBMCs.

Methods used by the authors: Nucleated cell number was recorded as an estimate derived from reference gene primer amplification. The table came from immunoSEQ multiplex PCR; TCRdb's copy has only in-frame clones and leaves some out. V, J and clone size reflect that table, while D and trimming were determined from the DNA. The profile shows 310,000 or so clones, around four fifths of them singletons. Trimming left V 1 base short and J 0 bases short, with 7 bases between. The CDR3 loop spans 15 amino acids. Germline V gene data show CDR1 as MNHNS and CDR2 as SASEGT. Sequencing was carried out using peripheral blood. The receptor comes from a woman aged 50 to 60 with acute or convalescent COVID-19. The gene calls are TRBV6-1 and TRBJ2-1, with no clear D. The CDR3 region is CASSEELPSYNEQFF. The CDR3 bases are TGTGCCAGCAGTGAAGAGCTACCCTCCTACAATGAGCAGTTCTTC.